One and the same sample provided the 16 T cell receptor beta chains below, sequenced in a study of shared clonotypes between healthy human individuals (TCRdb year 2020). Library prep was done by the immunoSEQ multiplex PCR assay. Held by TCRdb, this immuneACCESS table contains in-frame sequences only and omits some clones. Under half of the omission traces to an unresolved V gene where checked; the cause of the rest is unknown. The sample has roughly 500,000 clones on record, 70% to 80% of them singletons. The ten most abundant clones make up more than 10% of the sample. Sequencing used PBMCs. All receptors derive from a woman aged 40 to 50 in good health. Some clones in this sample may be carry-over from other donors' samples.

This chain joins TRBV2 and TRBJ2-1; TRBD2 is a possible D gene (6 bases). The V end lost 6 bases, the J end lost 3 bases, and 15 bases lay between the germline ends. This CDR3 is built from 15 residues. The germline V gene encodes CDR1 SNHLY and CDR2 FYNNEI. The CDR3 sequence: CASSATSSNYNEQFF. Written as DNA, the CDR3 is TGTGCCAGCAGCGCCACTAGCTCTAACTACAATGAGCAGTTCTTC.

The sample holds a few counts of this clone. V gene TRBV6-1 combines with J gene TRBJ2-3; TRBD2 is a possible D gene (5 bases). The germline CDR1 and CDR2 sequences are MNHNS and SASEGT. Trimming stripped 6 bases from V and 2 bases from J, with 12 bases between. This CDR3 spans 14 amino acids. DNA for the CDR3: TGTGCCAGCAGCCAACTAGGACCCACAGATACGCAGTATTTT. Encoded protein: CASSQLGPTDTQYF.

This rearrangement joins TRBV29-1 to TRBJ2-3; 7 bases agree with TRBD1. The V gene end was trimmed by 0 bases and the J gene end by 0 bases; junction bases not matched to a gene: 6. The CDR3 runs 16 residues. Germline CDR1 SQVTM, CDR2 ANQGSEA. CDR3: CSVEDSGGGSTDTQYF. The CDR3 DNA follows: TGCAGCGTTGAAGATTCAGGGGGTGGAAGCACAGATACGCAGTATTTT.

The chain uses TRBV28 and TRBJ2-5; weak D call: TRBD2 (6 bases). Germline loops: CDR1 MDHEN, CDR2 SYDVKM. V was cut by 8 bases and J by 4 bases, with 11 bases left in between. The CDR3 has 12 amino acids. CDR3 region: CASSGGVETQYF. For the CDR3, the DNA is TGTGCCAGCTCAGGAGGGGTAGAGACCCAGTACTTC.

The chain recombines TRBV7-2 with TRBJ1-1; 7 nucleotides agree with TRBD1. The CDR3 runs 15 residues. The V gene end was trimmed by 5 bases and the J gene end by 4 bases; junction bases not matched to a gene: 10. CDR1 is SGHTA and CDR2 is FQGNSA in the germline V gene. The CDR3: CASSLPETGITEAFF. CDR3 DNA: TGTGCCAGCAGCCTCCCCGAGACAGGGATCACTGAAGCTTTCTTT.

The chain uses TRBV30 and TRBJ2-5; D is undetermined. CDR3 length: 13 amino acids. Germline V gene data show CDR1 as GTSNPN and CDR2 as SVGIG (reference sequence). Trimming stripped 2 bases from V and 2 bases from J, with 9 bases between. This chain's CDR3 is CAWSLGSQETQYF. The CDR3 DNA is TGTGCCTGGAGTCTGGGTTCTCAAGAGACCCAGTACTTC. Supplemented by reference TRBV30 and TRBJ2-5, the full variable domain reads SQTIHQWPATLVQPVGSPLSLECTVEGTSNPNLYWYRQAAGRGLQLLFYSVGIGQISSEVPQNLSASRPQDRQFILSSKKLLLSDSGFYLCAWSLGSQETQYFGPGTRLLVL.

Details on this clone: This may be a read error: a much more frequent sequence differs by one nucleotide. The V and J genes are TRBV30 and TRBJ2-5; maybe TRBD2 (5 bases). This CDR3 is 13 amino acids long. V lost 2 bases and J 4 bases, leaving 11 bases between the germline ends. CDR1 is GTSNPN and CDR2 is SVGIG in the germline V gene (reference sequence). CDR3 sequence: CAWSRLTGETQYF. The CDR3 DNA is TGTGCCTGGAGTCGACTAACGGGAGAGACCCAGTACTTC. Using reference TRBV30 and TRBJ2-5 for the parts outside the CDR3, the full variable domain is SQTIHQWPATLVQPVGSPLSLECTVEGTSNPNLYWYRQAAGRGLQLLFYSVGIGQISSEVPQNLSASRPQDRQFILSSKKLLLSDSGFYLCAWSRLTGETQYFGPGTRLLVL.

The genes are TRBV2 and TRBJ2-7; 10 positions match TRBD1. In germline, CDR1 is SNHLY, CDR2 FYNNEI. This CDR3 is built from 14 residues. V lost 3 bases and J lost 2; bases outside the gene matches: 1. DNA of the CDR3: TGTGCCAGCAGTGAGGGACAGGGGACCTACGAGCAGTACTTC. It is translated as CASSEGQGTYEQYF.

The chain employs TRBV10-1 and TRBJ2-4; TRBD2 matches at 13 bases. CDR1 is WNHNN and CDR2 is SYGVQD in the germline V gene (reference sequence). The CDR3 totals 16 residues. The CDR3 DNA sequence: TGCCCCCCGGGACTAGCGGGACTTTTAGCCAAAAACATTCAGTACTTC. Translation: CPPGLAGLLAKNIQYF.

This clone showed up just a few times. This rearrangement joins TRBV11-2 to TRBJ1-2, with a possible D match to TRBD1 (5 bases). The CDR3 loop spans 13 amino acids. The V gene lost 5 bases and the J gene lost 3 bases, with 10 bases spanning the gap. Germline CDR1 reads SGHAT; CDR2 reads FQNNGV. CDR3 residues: CASSPAGDYGYTF. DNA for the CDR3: TGTGCCAGCAGCCCGGCGGGGGACTATGGCTACACCTTC.

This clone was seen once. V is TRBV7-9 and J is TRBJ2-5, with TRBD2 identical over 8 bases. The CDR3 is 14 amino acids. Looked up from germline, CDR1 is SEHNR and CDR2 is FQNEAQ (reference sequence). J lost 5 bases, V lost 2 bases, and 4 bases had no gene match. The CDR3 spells CASSLRASGETQYF. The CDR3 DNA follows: TGTGCCAGCAGCTTAAGGGCTAGCGGGGAGACCCAGTACTTC.

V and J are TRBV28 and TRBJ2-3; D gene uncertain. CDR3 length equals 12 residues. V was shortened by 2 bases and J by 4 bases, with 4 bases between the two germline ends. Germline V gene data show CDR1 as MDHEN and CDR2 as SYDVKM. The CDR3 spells CASSLRPDTQYF. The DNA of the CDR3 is TGTGCCAGCAGTTTAAGGCCAGATACGCAGTATTTT. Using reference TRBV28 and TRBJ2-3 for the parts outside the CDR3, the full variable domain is DVKVTQSSRYLVKRTGEKVFLECVQDMDHENMFWYRQDPGLGLRLIYFSYDVKMKEKGDIPEGYSVSREKKERFSLILESASTNQTSMYLCASSLRPDTQYFGPGTRLTVL.

CDR3 residues: CAWSSDSGLAGSYEQYF. CDR3 nucleotide sequence: TGTGCCTGGAGTTCCGACTCGGGACTAGCGGGATCGTACGAGCAGTACTTC. This chain joins TRBV30 and TRBJ2-7; 13 bases map to TRBD2. The CDR3 contains 17 residues. Trimming cost V 2 bases and J 4 bases; bases outside gene matches: 11. The germline V gene has CDR1 GTSNPN and CDR2 SVGIG (reference sequence).

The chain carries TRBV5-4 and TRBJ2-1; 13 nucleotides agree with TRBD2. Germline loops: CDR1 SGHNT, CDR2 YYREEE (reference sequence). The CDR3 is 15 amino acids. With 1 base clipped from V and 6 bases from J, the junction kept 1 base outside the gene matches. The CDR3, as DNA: TGTGCCAGCAGCTTGACTAGCGGGAGGGCCAATGAGCAGTTCTTC. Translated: CASSLTSGRANEQFF.

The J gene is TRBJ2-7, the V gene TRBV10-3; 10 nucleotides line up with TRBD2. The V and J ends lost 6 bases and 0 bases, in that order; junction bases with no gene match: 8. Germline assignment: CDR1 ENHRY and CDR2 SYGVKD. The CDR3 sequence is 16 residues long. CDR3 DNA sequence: TGTGCCATCAGCGCTATGACTAGCGGGTCCTCCTACGAGCAGTACTTC. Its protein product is CAISAMTSGSSYEQYF.

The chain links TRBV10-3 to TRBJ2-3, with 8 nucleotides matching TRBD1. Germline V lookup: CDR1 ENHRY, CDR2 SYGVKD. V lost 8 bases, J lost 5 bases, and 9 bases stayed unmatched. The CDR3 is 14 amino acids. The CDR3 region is CAIGSTGAKDTQYF. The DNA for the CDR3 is TGTGCCATCGGGTCGACAGGGGCCAAAGATACGCAGTATTTT.